This entry lists 24 T cell receptor beta chains sequenced from one sample in a study of cytomegalovirus exposure and HLA in healthy donors. Primers: 60 Vbeta forward and 13 Jbeta reverse. Clones were sequenced by immunoSEQ multiplex PCR, and TCRdb holds only the in-frame ones, with some missing. Of approximately 180,000 clones detected, around 75% appear once; the ten largest clones hold less than 2%. Specimen: PBMCs. The source of these receptors is a woman aged 25 to 39 in good health and CMV-seronegative.

This chain links TRBV6-5 with TRBJ1-1; perhaps TRBD1 as D (6 bases). With 4 bases removed from V and 3 bases from J, the gap between germline ends came to 6 bases. The CDR3 totals 12 residues. Germline V CDR1 and CDR2: MNHEY, SVGAGI. The CDR3 DNA reads TGTGCCAGCAGTTGGACAGACACTGAAGCTTTCTTT. It translates to CASSWTDTEAFF.

This rearrangement joins TRBV11-3 to TRBJ2-1; 14 bases agree with TRBD2. Trimming cost V 5 bases and J 5 bases; bases outside gene matches: 8. This CDR3 is 17 amino acids long. Germline values: CDR1 SGHNT, CDR2 YENEEA. CDR3 protein: CASSPRLAGGPHNEQFF. The CDR3 DNA sequence: TGTGCCAGCAGCCCCAGACTAGCGGGAGGGCCCCACAATGAGCAGTTCTTC.

This chain uses TRBV6-6 with TRBJ2-3, with 11 bases identical to TRBD2. CDR3 length: 14 residues. After removal of 6 bases from V and 7 bases from J, the junction contained 6 bases not matched to a gene. CDR1 is MNHNY and CDR2 is SVGAGI in the germline V gene (reference sequence). This chain's CDR3 is CASRVAGGGNTQYF. In DNA form, the CDR3 reads TGTGCCAGCAGAGTAGCGGGAGGGGGTAATACGCAGTATTTT.

This chain joins TRBV30 and TRBJ1-2; 9 nucleotides align to TRBD1. The CDR3 length is 12 residues. The V and J ends lost 4 bases and 8 bases, in that order; junction bases with no gene match: 5. Germline lookup yields CDR1 GTSNPN and CDR2 SVGIG (reference sequence). CDR3 nucleotide sequence: TGTGCCTGGAAAAAGGACAGGGGAGGCTACACCTTC. It translates to CAWKKDRGGYTF.

This CDR3 is CASSQDPGQGQETQYF. The CDR3 nucleotides are TGTGCCAGCAGCCAAGACCCGGGACAGGGACAAGAGACCCAGTACTTC. The chain combines TRBV4-2 with TRBJ2-5, with 9 positions matching TRBD1. The CDR3 runs to 16 residues. Germline CDR1 reads LGHNA; CDR2 reads YNFKEQ. With V trimmed by 0 bases and J by 2 bases, 4 bases remained unmatched.

The chain uses TRBV5-4 and TRBJ2-3; 9 nucleotides match TRBD2. This CDR3 has 17 amino acids. Germline V gene lookup returns CDR1 SGHNT and CDR2 YYREEE (reference sequence). Trimming removed 4 bases from V and 4 bases from J; junction bases left unmatched: 13. The CDR3 spells CASSQVLGLALPDTQYF. The CDR3 bases are TGTGCCAGCAGCCAGGTGCTGGGACTAGCATTGCCAGATACGCAGTATTTT.

The CDR3 here is CASSLRGRGISENEKLFF. CDR3 DNA: TGTGCCAGCAGCTTACGGGGCAGGGGAATATCGGAAAATGAAAAACTGTTTTTT. This chain links TRBV11-2 with TRBJ1-4, with a weak D call TRBD1 (6 bases). Germline V gene data show CDR1 as SGHAT and CDR2 as FQNNGV. V lost 2 bases to trimming and J lost 5 bases, with 21 bases between them. This CDR3 contains 18 residues.

This chain uses TRBV18 with TRBJ2-1, with TRBD1 identical over 7 bases. The CDR3 consists of 15 residues. Looked up from germline, CDR1 is KGHSH and CDR2 is LQKENI. Trimming took 3 bases from V and 9 from J; bases not matched to a gene: 11. The DNA of the CDR3 is TGTGCCAGCTCACCTGGACTGGGCTCAGGGGGTGAGCAGTTCTTC. This translates into CASSPGLGSGGEQFF.

The gene calls are TRBV5-5 and TRBJ2-7; 7 nucleotides align to TRBD1. The germline V gene encodes CDR1 SGHKS and CDR2 YYEKEE (reference sequence). The CDR3 has 16 residues. With V trimmed by 4 bases and J by 0 bases, 10 bases remained unmatched. The CDR3 DNA reads as TGTGCCAGCAGCCCGGGGACAGCCTCGAGCTCCTACGAGCAGTACTTC. Translated, it gives CASSPGTASSSYEQYF.

This clone was picked up a small number of times. The chain links TRBV9 to TRBJ1-3; D remains unclear. From germline, CDR1 is SGDLS and CDR2 YYNGEE. The CDR3 contains 12 residues. Trimming shortened V by 4 bases and J by 9 bases, and 11 bases separated the two germline ends. CDR3 loop: CASSPPGSTIYF. The CDR3 DNA follows: TGTGCCAGCAGCCCCCCCGGTAGCACCATATATTTT.

This clone was recorded a few times. This sequence joins TRBV11-3 and TRBJ1-4; D uncertain. The CDR3 consists of 13 residues. V was shortened by 1 base and J by 8 bases, with 8 bases between the two germline ends. The germline gives CDR1 SGHNT, CDR2 YENEEA. The CDR3 DNA reads as TGTGCCAGCAGCTTAGGGCCGGGGGAAAAACTGTTTTTT. Amino acids: CASSLGPGEKLFF.

This clone turned up a few times. The chain uses TRBV15 and TRBJ1-5; TRBD1 matches at 7 bases. Germline assignment: CDR1 LNHNV and CDR2 YYDKDF (reference sequence). The CDR3 is 16 amino acids. With 4 bases clipped from V and 2 bases from J, the junction kept 8 bases outside the gene matches. The CDR3 nucleotides are TGTGCCACCAGCAAGGGGGCAGGGGGAGGCAATCAGCCCCAGCATTTT. This translates into CATSKGAGGGNQPQHF.

The chain joins TRBV4-1 to TRBJ2-2; tentatively, D is TRBD2 (5 bases). V gave up 0 bases and J gave up 12 bases, with 11 bases separating them. CDR1 is MGHRA, CDR2 YSYEKL, per germline. The CDR3 consists of 13 residues. CDR3: CASSQDWGVQLFF. CDR3 DNA sequence: TGCGCCAGCAGCCAAGATTGGGGAGTGCAGCTGTTTTTT.

The chain is built from TRBV4-1 and TRBJ2-7; TRBD2 agrees at 10 bases. The CDR3 is 15 amino acids. Germline loops: CDR1 MGHRA, CDR2 YSYEKL. The V and J ends lost 3 bases and 2 bases, in that order; junction bases with no gene match: 4. In DNA, the CDR3 is TGCGCCAGCAGCCATCTTAGCGGGGGGCCCTACGAGCAGTACTTC. Translation: CASSHLSGGPYEQYF.

This clone showed up just a few times. The chain joins TRBV4-3 to TRBJ2-6, with TRBD1 matching over 8 bases. This CDR3 has 16 amino acids. Per the germline V gene, CDR1 is LGHNA and CDR2 is YSLEER. V was clipped by 4 bases and J by 4 bases; unmatched bases: 6. This CDR3 reads CASSPQGAGGANVLTF. The CDR3 DNA reads TGCGCCAGCAGCCCCCAGGGGGCCGGGGGGGCCAACGTCCTGACTTTC.

This clone was counted a few times. The chain is built from TRBV9 and TRBJ2-1, with D perhaps TRBD2 (6 bases). The CDR3 length is 16 residues. The V gene's germline CDR1 is SGDLS and CDR2 YYNGEE. V was trimmed by 3 bases and J by 4 bases, leaving 17 bases between them. CDR3 sequence reads: CASSEGLQLIYNEQFF. CDR3 coding DNA: TGTGCCAGCAGCGAGGGACTCCAACTAATTTACAATGAGCAGTTCTTC. Full variable domain (outside the CDR3, taken from reference TRBV9 and TRBJ2-1): DSGVTQTPKHLITATGQRVTLRCSPRSGDLSVYWYQQSLDQGLQFLIQYYNGEERAKGNILERFSAQQFPDLHSELNLSSLELGDSALYFCASSEGLQLIYNEQFFGPGTRLTVL.

In its sample, this clone was seen a few times. The chain carries TRBV7-9 and TRBJ2-2; possible D gene TRBD1, 5 bases. Germline loops: CDR1 SEHNR, CDR2 FQNEAQ (reference sequence). CDR3 length: 13 amino acids. Between the trimmed V and J ends, which lost 9 bases and 1 base, there was a span of 9 bases. As DNA, the CDR3 is TGTGCCAGAACCGGACAGAACACCGGGGAGCTGTTTTTT. Translated, it gives CARTGQNTGELFF.

This clone was recorded once. The J gene is TRBJ1-1, the V gene TRBV4-2, with 9 bases identical to TRBD1. CDR3 length equals 15 residues. V lost 4 bases and J lost 10; bases outside the gene matches: 13. Germline lookup yields CDR1 LGHNA and CDR2 YNFKEQ. Here the CDR3 reads CASSPPGTGTSRAFF. CDR3 sequence (DNA): TGTGCCAGCAGCCCACCCGGGACAGGGACCTCTAGAGCTTTCTTT.

V gene TRBV6-5 combines with J gene TRBJ2-7, with TRBD1 matching 8 bases. Looked up from germline, CDR1 is MNHEY and CDR2 is SVGAGI. After removal of 4 bases from V and 6 bases from J, the junction contained 8 bases not matched to a gene. This CDR3 spans 14 amino acids. The CDR3 DNA sequence: TGTGCCAGCAGTTCACAGGGGGAAACGCTCGAGCAGTACTTC. This gives the protein CASSSQGETLEQYF.

This clone was observed a few times. The DNA for the CDR3 is TGTGCCAGAAGCTTGGGCCCCATCAGTTTGGCCAATCAGCCCCAGCATTTT. Residues: CARSLGPISLANQPQHF. The chain is built from TRBV5-3 and TRBJ1-5; D is uncertain. TRBV5-3 counts as an open reading frame of uncertain function. The CDR3 has 17 amino acids. The V gene lost 0 bases and the J gene lost 3 bases, with 16 bases spanning the gap.

This clone was observed once. The chain is built from TRBV7-9 and TRBJ1-3; D is ambiguous. This CDR3 has 12 residues. The germline V gene encodes CDR1 SEHNR and CDR2 FQNEAQ (reference sequence). Between the trimmed V and J ends, which lost 5 bases and 8 bases, there was a span of 10 bases. The CDR3 nucleotides read TGTGCCAGCAGCCCCAGAGGAGACACCATATATTTT. This codes for CASSPRGDTIYF.

The chain uses TRBV2 and TRBJ2-5; tentative D call: TRBD2 (6 bases). The assigned J gene may be wrong: the sequence end matches TRBJ2-7 better. The CDR3 is 15 amino acids. CDR1 SNHLY and CDR2 FYNNEI come from the germline V gene. CDR3 bases: TGTGCCAGCAGCACACCCGGCGGGGTGGGATACGAGCAGTACTTC. The encoded protein is CASSTPGGVGYEQYF.

The rearrangement links TRBV9 to TRBJ2-5; a weak D match, TRBD2 (6 bases). The germline gives CDR1 SGDLS, CDR2 YYNGEE. The CDR3 is made up of 14 amino acids. Trimming pared 2 bases from V and 4 bases from J, leaving 12 bases between. CDR3 nucleotide sequence: TGTGCCAGCAGCGTCTCCAGGGAGGTAGAGACCCAGTACTTC. Amino acids: CASSVSREVETQYF. The variable domain in full, completed from reference TRBV9 and TRBJ2-5, reads DSGVTQTPKHLITATGQRVTLRCSPRSGDLSVYWYQQSLDQGLQFLIQYYNGEERAKGNILERFSAQQFPDLHSELNLSSLELGDSALYFCASSVSREVETQYFGPGTRLLVL.

The rearrangement links TRBV5-6 to TRBJ1-3, with D perhaps matching TRBD1 (6 bases). CDR1 and CDR2 (germline): SGHDT, YYEEEE. The CDR3 has 15 amino acids. V was trimmed by 3 bases and J by 0 bases, leaving 10 bases between them. The chain's CDR3 is CASSYRVLSGNTIYF. CDR3 DNA sequence: TGTGCCAGCAGCTACAGGGTCCTCTCTGGAAACACCATATATTTT.